One and the same sample provided the 10 T cell receptor beta chains below, sequenced in a study of T cells in Graves' hyperthyroidism and ophthalmopathy. Template material for amplifying TCR beta CDR3 regions consisted of RNA transcripts. Researchers ran a first-round RT-PCR on the TCR CDR3 using the HTBI primer set. TCRdb redid the calling of the multiplex PCR reads with MiXCR, one entry per CDR3 protein. The sample lists some 270,000 distinct CDR3 sequences, about an eighth occurring once. Material for sequencing was blood. The origin of the receptors is a woman in her twenties or thirties with Graves' hyperthyroidism that later progressed to Graves' ophthalmopathy.

Many counts were recorded for this clonotype. V usage is TRBV12-3 or TRBV12-4 and J usage is TRBJ1-2, with a weak D call TRBD1 (6 bases). V was cut by 8 bases and J by 6 bases, with 13 bases left in between. This CDR3 is built from 12 residues. CDR3 bases: TGTGCCAGCCGCTCGGGGGCCCATGGCTACACCTTC. This sequence encodes CASRSGAHGYTF.

V gene TRBV19 combines with J gene TRBJ2-1; 10 positions match TRBD2. The trim removed 5 bases at V and 3 bases at J, leaving 7 bases unmatched. Germline CDR1 LNHDA, CDR2 SQIVND (reference sequence). This CDR3 comprises 16 residues. The CDR3 nucleotides are TGTGCCAGTAGTCGTGGGACTAGCGTGATCTACAATGAGCAGTTCTTC. This gives the protein CASSRGTSVIYNEQFF.

This chain links TRBV7-6 with TRBJ2-6; D uncertain. V was pared by 4 bases and J by 0 bases, with 16 bases between. This CDR3 spans 18 amino acids. Germline values: CDR1 SGHVS, CDR2 FNYEAQ. CDR3 loop: CASSSSGGFNSGANVLTF. The CDR3 DNA follows: TGTGCCAGCAGCTCCTCTGGCGGCTTCAACTCTGGGGCCAACGTCCTGACTTTC.

In its sample, this clonotype was seen a few times. V and J are TRBV5-1 and TRBJ2-5; 13 bases align to TRBD2. The CDR3 loop spans 16 amino acids. With V trimmed by 4 bases and J by 8 bases, 11 bases remained unmatched. Germline CDR1 is SGHRS and CDR2 is YFSETQ. The CDR3 protein is CASSPLAGGTQGTQYF. The CDR3 coding sequence is TGCGCCAGCAGCCCACTAGCGGGAGGGACCCAAGGAACCCAGTACTTC.

The J gene is TRBJ2-3, the V gene TRBV6-4; the D is unclear. The CDR3 consists of 14 residues. V lost 3 bases to trimming and J lost 4 bases, with 11 bases between them. Germline CDR1 reads MRHNA; CDR2 reads SNTAGT. In DNA, the CDR3 is TGTGCCAGCAGTGAGATTGGCGACCCAGATACGCAGTATTTT. Protein sequence: CASSEIGDPDTQYF.

This clonotype was counted ten times or more. The chain uses TRBV6-2 or TRBV6-3 and TRBJ2-3; D unresolved. Trimming removed 8 bases from V and 2 bases from J, with 14 bases in between. The length of the CDR3 is 14 residues. Germline CDR1 and CDR2: MNHEY and SVGEGT. The chain's CDR3 is CASRLVSYTDTQYF. CDR3 DNA sequence: TGTGCCAGCCGACTGGTTTCTTACACAGATACGCAGTATTTT.

This clonotype was recorded at least ten times. The V call is TRBV6-2 or TRBV6-3, the J call TRBJ2-5; D ambiguous. The V end was cut by 4 bases, the J end by 2 bases, with 11 bases between. CDR1 MNHEY and CDR2 SVGEGT come from the germline V gene. This CDR3 has 14 amino acids. CDR3: CASSSQDQQETQYF. The CDR3 nucleotides are TGTGCCAGCAGTTCTCAAGATCAACAAGAGACCCAGTACTTC.

Many counts were recorded for this clonotype. V and J are TRBV24-1 and TRBJ2-7; the D is unclear. The germline gives CDR1 KGHDR, CDR2 SFDVKD. Trimming cost V 1 base and J 6 bases, with 9 bases left between them. The CDR3 consists of 13 residues. DNA of the CDR3: TGTGCCACCAGTGATTTTCGACGCCCCGAGCAGTACTTC. It yields the protein CATSDFRRPEQYF.

Many counts were recorded for this clonotype. The CDR3 is CASSPQGQYNEQFF. For the CDR3, the DNA is TGTGCCAGCAGCCCTCAGGGACAATACAATGAGCAGTTCTTC. V is TRBV11-2 and J is TRBJ2-1; weak D call: TRBD1 (6 bases). The germline V gene has CDR1 SGHAT and CDR2 FQNNGV. V lost 5 bases and J lost 4, with 12 bases in between. This CDR3 has 14 amino acids.

This clonotype was detected many times. The chain links TRBV7-2 to TRBJ2-7; 10 nucleotides agree with TRBD1. The ends lost 3 bases at V and 6 bases at J; junction bases unmatched: 2. CDR3 size: 13 residues. Germline CDR1 SGHTA, CDR2 FQGNSA. This CDR3 is CASSFGTGAEQYF. The CDR3 coding sequence is TGTGCCAGCAGCTTCGGGACAGGGGCCGAGCAGTACTTC.